The sequence of this TCR beta chain was determined in a study of T cells after yellow fever vaccination. Study results and limitations: Few clonotypes appeared in both CD4 and CD8 compartments.

TCRdb reprocessed the 5' RACE reads via MiXCR and lists one record per CDR3 protein. This table has 550,000 or so distinct CDR3 sequences, about 19% appearing once. Trimming pared 6 bases from V and 0 bases from J, leaving 18 bases between. Germline assignment: CDR1 MNHNS and CDR2 SASEGT. This CDR3 contains 16 residues. About this clonotype itself: Its antigen remains unknown.

This rearrangement joins TRBV6-1 to TRBJ2-7; D is undetermined. The sequence was obtained from a man under 40 who received the YFV17D yellow fever vaccine. This sample comprised PBMCs, obtained 15 days after the yellow fever booster vaccination. DNA of the CDR3: TGTGCCAGCAGCAGAGACCTAGGCGGAACCTCCTACGAGCAGTACTTC. The encoded protein is CASSRDLGGTSYEQYF.